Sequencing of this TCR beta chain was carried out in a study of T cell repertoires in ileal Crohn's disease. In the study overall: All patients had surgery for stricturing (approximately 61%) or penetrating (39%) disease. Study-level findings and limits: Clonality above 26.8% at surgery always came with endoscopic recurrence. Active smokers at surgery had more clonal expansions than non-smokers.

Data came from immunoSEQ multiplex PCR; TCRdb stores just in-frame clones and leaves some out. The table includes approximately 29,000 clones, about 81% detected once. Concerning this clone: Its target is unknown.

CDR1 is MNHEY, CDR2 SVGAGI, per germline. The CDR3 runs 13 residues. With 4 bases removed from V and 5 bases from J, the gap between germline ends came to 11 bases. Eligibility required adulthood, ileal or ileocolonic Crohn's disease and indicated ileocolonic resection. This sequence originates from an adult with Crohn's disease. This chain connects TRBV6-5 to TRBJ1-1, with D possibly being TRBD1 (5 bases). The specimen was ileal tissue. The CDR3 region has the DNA TGTGCCAGCAGTTCCTCCCGACAGACTGAAGCTTTCTTT. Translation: CASSSSRQTEAFF.